Ten or more counts support the clone carrying this T cell receptor beta chain. The antigen is undetermined. The data originate from a study of CD8 T cells in ankylosing spondylitis. Study-wide findings and caveats: Clones that were linked to disease were CD8+ and were relatively rare in peripheral blood.

TCRdb reprocessed the 5' RACE reads via MiXCR and lists one record per CDR3 protein. The repertoire has around 210,000 distinct CDR3 sequences, under 8.5% of them found once; the top ten carry roughly 4.9%. The CDR3 loop spans 13 amino acids. Germline CDR1 is SGHTA and CDR2 is FQGNSA. Trimming took 1 base from V and 6 from J, leaving 8 bases between them. The sample comprised blood, either unsorted or a sorted T cell fraction (not recorded which). This chain uses TRBV7-2 with TRBJ2-3; D gene unclear. The receptor comes from a female donor with ankylosing spondylitis or in good health (not recorded which). The CDR3 here is CASSLDTGDTQYF. CDR3 bases: TGTGCCAGCAGCTTAGACACCGGGGATACGCAGTATTTT.